The 23 T cell receptor beta chains listed next were all sequenced from one sample in a study of early T cells in non-severe SARS-CoV-2 infection. TCRdb independently ran MiXCR on the 5' RACE reads; one entry per CDR3 protein. The data show under 80,000 distinct CDR3 sequences, approximately 10% seen once. Sequences were obtained from whole blood. Receptor source: an adult who was a healthcare worker with PCR-confirmed SARS-CoV-2 infection or an uninfected control (not recorded which).

This clonotype has at least ten counts. This chain joins TRBV3-1 and TRBJ2-3; D is perhaps TRBD1 (6 bases). This CDR3 is 14 amino acids long. Trimming removed 3 bases at V and 1 base at J, with 8 bases between. The germline gives CDR1 LGHDT, CDR2 YNNKEL (reference sequence). The CDR3 coding sequence is TGTGCCAGCAGCCACTCAGGGGGCACAGATACGCAGTATTTT. Amino acid sequence: CASSHSGGTDTQYF.

This clonotype showed up many times. This sequence joins TRBV7-9 and TRBJ2-7, with D uncertain. Looked up from germline, CDR1 is SEHNR and CDR2 is FQNEAQ (reference sequence). The CDR3 spans 12 residues. Trimming took 3 bases from V and 5 from J, leaving 8 bases between them. The CDR3 nucleotides are TGTGCCAGCAGCTTGAACACGGACGAGCAGTACTTC. This translates into CASSLNTDEQYF. Drawing the rest from reference TRBV7-9 and TRBJ2-7, the complete variable domain is DTGVSQNPRHKITKRGQNVTFRCDPISEHNRLYWYRQTLGQGPEFLTYFQNEAQLEKSRLLSDRFSAERPKGSFSTLEIQRTEQGDSAMYLCASSLNTDEQYFGPGTRLTVT.

This clonotype was seen repeatedly, ten times or more. V and J are TRBV7-9 and TRBJ2-3, with TRBD1 identical over 9 bases. Germline V gene data show CDR1 as SEHNR and CDR2 as FQNEAQ (reference sequence). V shed 5 bases and J 4 bases; nucleotides not matched to a gene: 4. The CDR3 spans 14 residues. CDR3 sequence reads: CASSRTGVADTQYF. The CDR3 DNA sequence: TGTGCCAGCAGCCGGACAGGGGTTGCAGATACGCAGTATTTT.

This clonotype was detected many times. This chain uses TRBV18 with TRBJ2-2; no clear D. Trimming pared 6 bases from V and 6 bases from J, leaving 11 bases between. The CDR3 extends over 13 amino acids. Looked up from germline, CDR1 is KGHSH and CDR2 is LQKENI. CDR3 sequence reads: CASSSGHAGELFF. The CDR3 DNA follows: TGTGCCAGCTCGAGTGGTCATGCCGGGGAGCTGTTTTTT.

V usage is TRBV2 and J usage is TRBJ1-5; TRBD1 aligns across 10 bases. Trimming at V came to 4 bases and at J to 7 bases, leaving 10 bases not matched to a gene. This CDR3 is built from 16 residues. The germline gives CDR1 SNHLY, CDR2 FYNNEI. DNA of the CDR3: TGTGCCAGCAGTGGTTCGATTAGGACAGGGGGGCAGCCCCAGCATTTT. Its protein product is CASSGSIRTGGQPQHF. Using reference TRBV2 and TRBJ1-5 for the parts outside the CDR3, the full variable domain is EPEVTQTPSHQVTQMGQEVILRCVPISNHLYFYWYRQILGQKVEFLVSFYNNEISEKSEIFDDQFSVERPDGSNFTLKIRSTKLEDSAMYFCASSGSIRTGGQPQHFGDGTRLSIL.

This clonotype appeared many times. The V gene is TRBV30, the J gene TRBJ1-6; D uncertain. CDR3 length equals 12 residues. CDR1 is GTSNPN and CDR2 is SVGIG in the germline V gene (reference sequence). V lost 2 bases, J lost 13 bases, and 12 bases lay in between. The CDR3 loop reads CAWSRSKGPLHF. The CDR3 nucleotides are TGTGCCTGGAGTCGCTCCAAGGGCCCCCTCCACTTT.

This clonotype has a count of ten or more. This rearrangement joins TRBV6-6 to TRBJ1-1, with D unclear. CDR1 MNHNY and CDR2 SVGAGI come from the germline V gene (reference sequence). V was clipped by 7 bases and J by 4 bases, with 16 bases between them. The CDR3 is made up of 14 amino acids. CDR3 DNA sequence: TGTGCCAGCACCCTGGCCCAGAGCGGCACTGAAGCTTTCTTT. It translates to CASTLAQSGTEAFF.

This clonotype came up a few times. The chain recombines TRBV12-3 or TRBV12-4 with TRBJ2-3; D is possibly TRBD1 (6 bases). With 7 bases removed from V and 0 bases from J, the gap between germline ends came to 14 bases. The CDR3 is 15 amino acids. Written as DNA, the CDR3 is TGTGCCAGCATCCCGGACAGAGCTAGCACAGATACGCAGTATTTT. It yields the protein CASIPDRASTDTQYF.

This clonotype was recorded once. V is TRBV7-2 and J is TRBJ2-3; 7 bases are a match to TRBD2. V lost 0 bases to trimming and J lost 4 bases; unmatched junction nucleotides: 7. This CDR3 contains 16 residues. CDR1 and CDR2 from the germline V gene are SGHTA and FQGNSA. Here the CDR3 DNA reads TGTGCCAGCAGCTTAGCAGCGGGGAGGACGGCAGATACGCAGTATTTT. Its protein is CASSLAAGRTADTQYF.

This clonotype has ten or more counts. The rearrangement links TRBV29-1 to TRBJ2-7; tentative D call: TRBD2 (6 bases). V lost 4 bases and J lost 4, with 11 bases in between. Per germline, CDR1 SQVTM and CDR2 ANQGSEA. The CDR3 runs to 12 residues. The CDR3 sequence: CSVAGGEYEQYF. The CDR3 DNA sequence: TGCAGCGTTGCTGGCGGGGAATACGAGCAGTACTTC.

There are a few counts of this clonotype. The chain is built from TRBV6-6 and TRBJ2-1; 10 nucleotides match TRBD1. Germline V gene data show CDR1 as MNHNY and CDR2 as SVGAGI (reference sequence). The CDR3 extends over 15 amino acids. J gave up 6 bases and V 8 bases, and 10 bases lay outside the gene matches. Here the CDR3 reads CASESVGQGSNEQFF. CDR3 DNA: TGTGCCAGCGAATCAGTGGGACAGGGGTCCAATGAGCAGTTCTTC.

With regard to this clonotype: A clone one base away is much larger, so this may be a read error. This rearrangement joins TRBV18 to TRBJ2-7, with TRBD2 identical over 10 bases. The V gene's germline CDR1 is KGHSH and CDR2 LQKENI. This CDR3 is 17 amino acids long. The CDR3 nucleotides read TGTACCAGCTCACCAGGGGGCGGGACTAGCGCCTCCTACGAGCAGTACTTC. Amino acids: CTSSPGGGTSASYEQYF.

This clonotype was found many times. V is TRBV12-3 or TRBV12-4 and J is TRBJ1-2; 8 positions match TRBD1. CDR3 length: 16 residues. With 5 bases clipped from V and 0 bases from J, the junction kept 8 bases outside the gene matches. In DNA form, the CDR3 reads TGTGCCAGCAGTCGTGTTGACAGGGGACCTAACTATGGCTACACCTTC. Translation: CASSRVDRGPNYGYTF.

This clonotype was found many times. The V call is TRBV20-1, the J call TRBJ2-3; unclear D gene. The CDR3 contains 14 residues. The ends were cut back, 4 bases at V and 1 base at J, with 12 bases in the middle. Per the germline V gene, CDR1 is DFQATT and CDR2 is SNEGSKA (reference sequence). CDR3 sequence: CSATDLRGTDTQYF. In DNA form, the CDR3 reads TGCAGTGCTACCGACTTGAGAGGCACAGATACGCAGTATTTT.

This clonotype was picked up many times. The chain couples TRBV5-8 to TRBJ2-7; the match to TRBD1 covers 8 bases. Germline lookup yields CDR1 SGHTS and CDR2 YDEGEE. The CDR3 spans 15 residues. The V segment lost 6 bases and the J segment 0 bases; nucleotides outside the gene matches: 8. The CDR3 sequence is CASTDPGQVSYEQYF. The CDR3 region has the DNA TGTGCCAGCACCGATCCGGGACAGGTCTCCTACGAGCAGTACTTC.

This clonotype was counted between two and nine times. The chain combines TRBV6-1 with TRBJ2-5, with TRBD2 identical over 10 bases. Germline CDR1 MNHNS, CDR2 SASEGT. This CDR3 comprises 13 residues. The junction had 5 bases not matched to a gene; V was cut back by 4 bases and J by 9 bases. CDR3 loop: CASSGTSGVAQYF. DNA for the CDR3: TGTGCCAGCAGTGGGACTAGCGGAGTGGCCCAGTACTTC.

In its sample, this clonotype was seen many times. J is TRBJ2-6 and V is TRBV9; TRBD1 matches at 8 bases. Trimming cost V 3 bases and J 4 bases; bases outside gene matches: 15. From germline, CDR1 is SGDLS and CDR2 YYNGEE. This CDR3 spans 19 amino acids. CDR3 residues: CASSEEQGQAIVGANVLTF. Here the CDR3 DNA reads TGTGCCAGCAGCGAGGAACAGGGACAGGCAATCGTGGGGGCCAACGTCCTGACTTTC.

In this sample, this clonotype is medium-sized (0.01 to 0.1%). V usage is TRBV6-6 and J usage is TRBJ1-1; unclear D gene. The CDR3 has 13 amino acids. V dropped 4 bases and J dropped 4 bases, with 10 bases sitting between them. The germline V gene encodes CDR1 MNHNY and CDR2 SVGAGI (reference sequence). This CDR3 reads CASSSQAATEAFF. The CDR3 DNA is TGTGCCAGCAGTTCCCAGGCAGCCACTGAAGCTTTCTTT.

This clonotype was recorded many times. J is TRBJ1-6 and V is TRBV7-9, with D unclear. The CDR3 is made up of 12 amino acids. Germline lookup yields CDR1 SEHNR and CDR2 FQNEAQ (reference sequence). Trimming pared 3 bases from V and 12 bases from J, leaving 9 bases between. The CDR3 loop is CASSFSRGPLHF. The CDR3 coding sequence is TGTGCCAGCAGCTTTAGTCGGGGACCCCTCCACTTT.

This clonotype was counted between two and nine times. The chain uses TRBV29-1 and TRBJ2-1; TRBD2 agrees at 9 bases. Per the germline V gene, CDR1 is SQVTM and CDR2 is ANQGSEA. The V gene end was trimmed by 6 bases and the J gene end by 7 bases; junction bases not matched to a gene: 7. The CDR3 is made up of 13 amino acids. CDR3 DNA sequence: TGCAGCGTAGCGGGGCTAGCGGGAAATGAGCAGTTCTTC. Protein sequence: CSVAGLAGNEQFF.

There are many counts of this clonotype. The chain combines TRBV6-4 with TRBJ2-2, with 7 positions matching TRBD2. V was pared by 0 bases and J by 2 bases, with 3 bases of the junction left unmatched. Germline lookup yields CDR1 MRHNA and CDR2 SNTAGT. The CDR3 totals 16 residues. The CDR3 DNA is TGTGCCAGCAGTGACTCGCCGGGAGGCAACACCGGGGAGCTGTTTTTT. This encodes CASSDSPGGNTGELFF.

This clonotype has a count of ten or more. The chain carries TRBV20-1 and TRBJ2-1; no reliable D call. Germline V CDR1 and CDR2: DFQATT, SNEGSKA (reference sequence). V gave up 2 bases and J gave up 7 bases, with 15 bases separating them. The CDR3 is 14 amino acids. CDR3: CSARLAARWNEQFF. DNA of the CDR3: TGCAGTGCTAGATTGGCAGCCAGGTGGAATGAGCAGTTCTTC.

This clonotype was detected ten times or more. The V call is TRBV30, the J call TRBJ2-2; 7 positions match TRBD1. Losses at the gene ends were 4 bases for V and 3 bases for J; bases not matched to a gene: 8. The CDR3 has 15 residues. Per the germline V gene, CDR1 is GTSNPN and CDR2 is SVGIG (reference sequence). The CDR3 reads CAWKATGFDTGELFF. CDR3 in DNA: TGTGCCTGGAAGGCGACAGGGTTCGACACCGGGGAGCTGTTTTTT.